The clone carrying this T cell receptor beta chain was seen a single time. The antigen is unknown. The germline V and J ends were trimmed by 2 bases and 3 bases, with 16 bases remaining between them. The CDR3 is 16 residues long. Germline loops: CDR1 SGHDN, CDR2 FVKESK. These data come from a study of blood T cells in healthy people across ages. Whole-study context: About one barcoded TCR beta cDNA was captured per two T cells. General study points: In long-lived donors, naive CD4+ cell counts and diversity exceeded those of aged donors. It was not known whether donors were CMV positive (a possible confounder of expanded clonotype changes).

The second PCR ran about 6 to 12 cycles with a sample-barcoded 5' primer and J-beta primers. TCRdb re-called the 5' RACE reads through MiXCR, storing one row per CDR3 protein. The data hold around 790,000 distinct CDR3 sequences, with approximately 44% observed a single time. Each sample had at least 6 million PBMCs isolated. The chain couples TRBV14 to TRBJ1-1, with D tentatively TRBD1 (6 bases). The sample consisted of blood. The TCR comes from a man in his sixties in good health. This chain's CDR3 is CASSQPEGGRDTEAFF. The CDR3 DNA sequence: TGTGCCAGCAGCCAACCAGAGGGGGGACGGGACACTGAAGCTTTCTTT.